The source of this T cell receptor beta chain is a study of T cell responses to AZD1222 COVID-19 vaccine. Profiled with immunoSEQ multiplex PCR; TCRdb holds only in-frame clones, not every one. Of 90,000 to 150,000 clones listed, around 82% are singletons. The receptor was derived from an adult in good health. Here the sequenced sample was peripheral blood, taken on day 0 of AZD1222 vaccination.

CDR3 loop: CASSFQRGALDEQFF. In DNA form, the CDR3 reads TGCGCCAGCAGCTTTCAGCGGGGGGCCCTTGATGAGCAGTTCTTC. The chain recombines TRBV5-1 with TRBJ2-1, with 9 nucleotides matching TRBD2. Per germline, CDR1 SGHRS and CDR2 YFSETQ. Germline trimming cut 2 bases from V and 8 bases from J; bases unmatched to any gene: 8. The CDR3 has 15 residues. The whole variable domain, remainder taken from reference TRBV5-1 and TRBJ2-1, is KAGVTQTPRYLIKTRGQQVTLSCSPISGHRSVSWYQQTPGQGLQFLFEYFSETQRNKGNFPGRFSGRQFSNSRSEMNVSTLELGDSALYLCASSFQRGALDEQFFGPGTRLTVL.